This T cell receptor beta chain derives from a study of blood T cell repertoires in COVID-19. Study context: Material from acute and convalescent COVID-19 was sourced from the United States, Italy and Spain. The cDNA or gDNA used as material had been derived from T cells, B-cell-depleted T cells, or PBMCs.

Per the study methods: Researchers report that nucleated cell counts were estimated from reference gene primer amplification. TCRdb keeps only in-frame clones here, not all; method: immunoSEQ multiplex PCR. The DNA gave D and trimming, while V, J and clone size come from that table. The sample has roughly 200,000 clones; 70% to 90% are singletons. The CDR3 has 14 residues. Unmatched junction bases numbered 13, after V lost 10 bases and J lost 7 bases. From germline, CDR1 is LNHDA and CDR2 SQIVND (reference sequence). This receptor was taken from a man between 60 and 75 years old with acute or convalescent COVID-19. This sequence joins TRBV19 and TRBJ1-2, with 9 bases matching TRBD1. The specimen was peripheral blood. CDR3: CATPGTGQVGGYTF. In nucleotides, the CDR3 is TGTGCCACCCCAGGGACAGGGCAAGTCGGTGGCTACACCTTC.